The text below deals with one T cell receptor (beta chain). This entry belongs to a study of blood T cell repertoires in COVID-19. Data came from immunoSEQ multiplex PCR; TCRdb stores just in-frame clones and leaves some out. This repertoire shows fewer than 300,000 clones, over 65% found once; its top ten account for just over 2.5%. Looked up from germline, CDR1 is MGHRA and CDR2 is YSYEKL. Trimming stripped 0 bases from V and 2 bases from J, with 16 bases between. CDR3 size: 17 residues. This chain joins TRBV4-1 and TRBJ1-1; a weak D match, TRBD1 (6 bases). This clonotype was sampled from a woman in her 70s with active or convalescent COVID-19. What was sequenced was peripheral blood. The CDR3 loop reads CASSQETVFGTNTEAFF. The CDR3 nucleotides are TGCGCCAGCAGCCAAGAAACGGTTTTTGGGACAAACACTGAAGCTTTCTTT.